The rows below give T cell receptor beta chains drawn from one sample of a study of molecular identifiers for immune sequencing clone quantification. From the PCR reads, TCRdb called clonotypes with MiXCR, one entry per CDR3 protein. Of about 320,000 distinct CDR3 sequences in the sample, about a quarter were seen once. Sequencing was done on a sample of naive CD8+ T cells from blood, with Jurkat cell RNA spiked in. These receptors all come from a human donor in good health. Some libraries in this study had Jurkat cell RNA spiked in. Both conserved end residues are part of each CDR3. Each record gives: V gene, D gene, CDR3 protein. The D gene is left open where the match is weak.

TRBV6-2/TRBV6-3	-	CASGELDTQYF
TRBV14	TRBD2	CASSQKTGGTDTQYF
TRBV7-6	-	CASMGPPYYERYF
TRBV29-1	-	CSVVEGSSYGYTF
TRBV7-2	-	CASSLEASSSYNEQFF
TRBV6-5	-	CASSYSSGVHTDTQYF
TRBV29-1	-	CSVEEAGPEKLFF
TRBV6-5	-	CASSYGSGGTEAFF
TRBV28	-	CAGSPTVSSNQPQHF
TRBV5-4	-	CASSLVAGGLPEETQYF
TRBV6-5	TRBD1	CASHRDRAYNEQFF
TRBV13	-	CASSLGPIETPLYGYTF
TRBV5-1	-	CASSWGPNYEQYF
TRBV30	TRBD1	CAWSPFPNPGQGRFINTGELFF
TRBV12-3/TRBV12-4	-	CASSLGGDQPQHF
TRBV5-1	-	CASSHGDSHERQYF
TRBV6-1	-	CASSEAPGKSGYEQYF
TRBV29-1	TRBD1	CSVGLRTGGAFF
TRBV7-9	TRBD1	CASSLGSTGANTEAFF
TRBV7-2	TRBD2	CASSFTSGRDTQYF
TRBV7-9	-	CASSLGPTLNTEAFF
TRBV20-1	-	CSAPMGGYYNSPLHF
TRBV5-5	-	CARSLTSTDTQYF
TRBV12-5	-	CASGFTPVLSTEAFF
TRBV9	-	CASSVERDTLSTDTQYF
TRBV15	-	CATSRDHATTSTDTQYF
TRBV12-3/TRBV12-4	-	CASSYGTPNNEQFF
TRBV4-1	TRBD2	CASSQATSGRDTQYF
TRBV30	TRBD1	CAWQSGTEETQYF
TRBV12-5	-	CASGYGDNGQFF
TRBV6-4	TRBD2	CASGPGLAGGGETQYF
TRBV9	-	CASSPRTESSGTTIYF
TRBV28	-	CASSLLGDTGELFF
TRBV5-8	-	CASSLTIDEQYF
TRBV7-8	TRBD2	CASSSGTSAYGGETQYF
TRBV6-2/TRBV6-3	TRBD2	CASSYGRGGETQYF
TRBV14	TRBD2	CASSLRTSGSDEQFF
TRBV29-1	-	CSVEMGQGYEQYF
TRBV7-9	-	CASSPSGPNQPQHF
TRBV28	-	CASSLSIVNSGANVLSF
TRBV9	-	CASSVGTGVRAFF
TRBV6-2/TRBV6-3	-	CASSYGSFGETQYF
TRBV7-6	-	CASSLWGGRHTDTQYF
TRBV19	-	CASSTTGSSYEQYF
TRBV4-3	TRBD1	CASSQWDRGSSSTDTQYF
TRBV12-3/TRBV12-4	TRBD2	CASSLGGLAGGAGNEQFF
TRBV7-9	-	CASSLVAAEAFF
TRBV30	-	CAWGVPGMDTEAFF
TRBV7-9	-	CASSQGRESYEQYF
TRBV10-3	-	CAISESSRVGVNQPQHF
TRBV4-1	-	CASSQGGGAGTEAFF
TRBV7-9	TRBD2	CAGSLAVREGEQYF
TRBV7-6	-	CASSSPTEMNTEAFF
TRBV3-1	-	CASSPTDSRKTQYF